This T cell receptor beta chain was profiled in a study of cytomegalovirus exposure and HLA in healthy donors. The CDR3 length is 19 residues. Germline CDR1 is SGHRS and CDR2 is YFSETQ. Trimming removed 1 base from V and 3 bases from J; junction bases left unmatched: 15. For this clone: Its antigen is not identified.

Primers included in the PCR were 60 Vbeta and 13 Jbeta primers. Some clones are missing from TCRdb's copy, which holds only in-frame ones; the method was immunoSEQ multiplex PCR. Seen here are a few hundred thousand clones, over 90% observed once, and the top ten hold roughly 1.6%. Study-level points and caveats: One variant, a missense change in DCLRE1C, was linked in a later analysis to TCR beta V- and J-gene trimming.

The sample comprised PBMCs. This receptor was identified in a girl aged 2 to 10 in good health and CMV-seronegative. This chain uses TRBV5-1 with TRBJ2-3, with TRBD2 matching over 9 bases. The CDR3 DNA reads TGCGCCAGCAGCTTGTTTACCATGATAGCGGGAGCAAAGACAGATACGCAGTATTTT. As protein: CASSLFTMIAGAKTDTQYF.